These 23 T cell receptor beta chains were all obtained from the same sample, sequenced in a study of blood T cell repertoires in COVID-19. Profiled with immunoSEQ multiplex PCR; TCRdb holds only in-frame clones, not every one. The top ten clones hold about 18% of a sample with about 200,000 clones, about 88% of them seen once. Sequenced: peripheral blood. The receptors derive from a man in his fifties with COVID-19, enrolled during active disease.

The sample holds a few counts of this clone. J is TRBJ2-7 and V is TRBV6-5; no definite D call. Trimming removed 10 bases at V and 0 bases at J, with 13 bases between. The CDR3 has 13 amino acids. Germline values: CDR1 MNHEY, CDR2 SVGAGI. The CDR3 loop is CAIRGASSYEQYF. DNA of the CDR3: TGTGCCATACGAGGAGCGAGCTCCTACGAGCAGTACTTC.

The CDR3 loop reads CASSYPAGGANYGYTF. The CDR3 coding sequence is TGTGCCAGCAGCTATCCAGCGGGGGGGGCGAACTATGGCTACACCTTC. The chain couples TRBV28 to TRBJ1-2; D might be TRBD1 (6 bases). Germline assignment: CDR1 MDHEN and CDR2 SYDVKM. CDR3 length: 16 residues. Trimming took 6 bases from V and 2 from J, leaving 19 bases between them.

V gene TRBV12-3 or TRBV12-4 combines with J gene TRBJ1-1; D is unresolved. V dropped 3 bases and J dropped 10 bases, with 15 bases sitting between them. The CDR3 is made up of 13 amino acids. CDR3 protein: CASSFRDGGVAFF. The CDR3 DNA reads as TGTGCCAGCAGTTTCCGCGACGGTGGAGTAGCTTTCTTT.

The chain has TRBV7-6 and TRBJ2-5; 7 positions match TRBD1. This CDR3 contains 12 residues. Germline assignment: CDR1 SGHVS and CDR2 FNYEAQ. Unmatched junction bases numbered 1, after V lost 5 bases and J lost 4 bases. As DNA, the CDR3 is TGTGCCAGCAGCCGGGACAGAGAGACCCAGTACTTC. Translated: CASSRDRETQYF.

The chain carries TRBV6-5 and TRBJ1-2; TRBD1 agrees at 9 bases. The CDR3 length is 13 residues. CDR1 MNHEY and CDR2 SVGAGI come from the germline V gene. The V gene end was trimmed by 4 bases and the J gene end by 6 bases; junction bases not matched to a gene: 3. The CDR3 is CASSSTGGHGYTF. CDR3 coding DNA: TGTGCCAGCAGTTCGACAGGGGGTCATGGCTACACCTTC.

V usage is TRBV29-1 and J usage is TRBJ2-7, with TRBD1 matching over 9 bases. The V gene end was trimmed by 6 bases and the J gene end by 3 bases; junction bases not matched to a gene: 9. Per the germline V gene, CDR1 is SQVTM and CDR2 is ANQGSEA. This CDR3 comprises 14 residues. The CDR3 region has the DNA TGCAGCGTCCGGACAGGACAGGGGATCTACGAGCAGTACTTC. Translation gives CSVRTGQGIYEQYF.

The V gene is TRBV5-1, the J gene TRBJ1-4; 8 bases map to TRBD1. Germline CDR1 is SGHRS and CDR2 is YFSETQ. This CDR3 has 16 amino acids. Trimming cost V 3 bases and J 4 bases; bases outside gene matches: 8. The CDR3 is CASSSGTGNNNEKLFF. CDR3 nucleotide sequence: TGCGCCAGCAGCTCCGGGACAGGCAACAATAATGAAAAACTGTTTTTT.

A note on this clone: The junction departs from germline at one end; a sequencing error may be responsible. This chain links TRBV7-3 with TRBJ1-6; tentatively, D is TRBD1 (5 bases). Looked up from germline, CDR1 is SGHTA and CDR2 is FQGTGA. CDR3 length equals 13 residues. The CDR3 here is CASSLTWGLHREF. DNA of the CDR3: TGTGCCAGCAGCTTAACGTGGGGACTTCATAGAGAGTTT. Using reference TRBV7-3 and TRBJ1-6 for the parts outside the CDR3, the full variable domain is GAGVSQTPSNKVTEKGKYVELRCDPISGHTALYWYRQSLGQGPEFLIYFQGTGAADDSGLPNDRFFAVRPEGSVSTLKIQRTERGDSAVYLCASSLTWGLHREFGNGTRLTVT.

V gene TRBV30 combines with J gene TRBJ1-5, with 9 positions matching TRBD1. With V trimmed by 3 bases and J by 1 base, 4 bases remained unmatched. Germline V gene sequence: CDR1 GTSNPN, CDR2 SVGIG (reference sequence). The CDR3 is 15 residues long. CDR3 sequence reads: CAWSGTGFSNQPQHF. Here the CDR3 DNA reads TGTGCCTGGAGCGGGACAGGGTTCAGCAATCAGCCCCAGCATTTT.

This clone was counted between two and nine times. The chain employs TRBV18 and TRBJ2-5, with D unclear. The CDR3 contains 15 residues. Germline V lookup: CDR1 KGHSH, CDR2 LQKENI. V was pared by 0 bases and J by 4 bases, with 12 bases between. CDR3 coding DNA: TGTGCCAGCTCACCACCCCCCACGCGCCGAGAGACCCAGTACTTC. Amino acids: CASSPPPTRRETQYF. Full variable domain (missing parts from reference TRBV18 and TRBJ2-5): NAGVMQNPRHLVRRRGQEARLRCSPMKGHSHVYWYRQLPEEGLKFMVYLQKENIIDESGMPKERFSAEFPKEGPSILRIQQVVRGDSAAYFCASSPPPTRRETQYFGPGTRLLVL.

The chain links TRBV10-2 to TRBJ2-7; D is unresolved. This CDR3 spans 13 amino acids. The V end lost 5 bases, the J end lost 4 bases, and 12 bases lay between the germline ends. Germline V gene sequence: CDR1 WSHSY, CDR2 SAAADI. As DNA, the CDR3 is TGCGCCAGCAGTCTGGGCAGGCTGTACGAGCAGTACTTC. It codes for CASSLGRLYEQYF.

The genes are TRBV11-2 and TRBJ2-5; D might be TRBD1 (5 bases). This CDR3 spans 14 amino acids. V dropped 1 base and J dropped 4 bases, with 10 bases sitting between them. From germline, CDR1 is SGHAT and CDR2 FQNNGV. In DNA, the CDR3 is TGTGCCAGCAGCTTAGGTCAGGGCCCAGAGACCCAGTACTTC. This encodes CASSLGQGPETQYF.

The V call is TRBV28, the J call TRBJ2-5; a possible D gene is TRBD1 (6 bases). From germline, CDR1 is MDHEN and CDR2 SYDVKM. The CDR3 sequence is 14 residues long. Trimming removed 1 base from V and 3 bases from J, with 9 bases in between. The CDR3 reads CASSLSAGEETQYF. The DNA of the CDR3 is TGTGCCAGCAGTTTATCTGCAGGGGAAGAGACCCAGTACTTC. The full variable domain, its missing parts supplied by reference TRBV28 and TRBJ2-5, is DVKVTQSSRYLVKRTGEKVFLECVQDMDHENMFWYRQDPGLGLRLIYFSYDVKMKEKGDIPEGYSVSREKKERFSLILESASTNQTSMYLCASSLSAGEETQYFGPGTRLLVL.

This chain uses TRBV6-2 or TRBV6-3 with TRBJ2-7, with D possibly TRBD1 on 6 matching bases. CDR1 is MNHEY and CDR2 is SVGEGT in the germline V gene. V lost 6 bases to trimming and J lost 5 bases, with 17 bases between them. This CDR3 has 14 amino acids. CDR3 loop: CASSFYGQFDEQYF. The CDR3 DNA sequence: TGTGCCAGCAGCTTCTACGGACAGTTCGACGAGCAGTACTTC.

The V gene is TRBV19, the J gene TRBJ2-4; tentatively, D is TRBD2 (7 bases). Germline V lookup: CDR1 LNHDA, CDR2 SQIVND (reference sequence). Trimming stripped 8 bases from V and 8 bases from J, with 22 bases between. The CDR3 runs 15 residues. The CDR3 nucleotides are TGTGCCAGTGGGGAGGGGATAGGGCCAGGGGACATTCAGTACTTC. It is translated as CASGEGIGPGDIQYF.

This clone came up a few times. The chain has TRBV6-5 and TRBJ1-2; D perhaps matches TRBD1 (5 bases). V was cut by 5 bases and J by 4 bases, with 17 bases left in between. The CDR3 loop spans 15 amino acids. Per the germline V gene, CDR1 is MNHEY and CDR2 is SVGAGI. CDR3 in amino acids: CASSPPGGRGYGYTF. The CDR3 bases are TGTGCCAGCAGTCCCCCCGGGGGAAGGGGCTATGGCTACACCTTC.

The chain combines TRBV15 with TRBJ2-4, with D perhaps TRBD2 (6 bases). This CDR3 has 17 amino acids. Germline CDR1 and CDR2: LNHNV and YYDKDF (reference sequence). Trimming left V 0 bases short and J 3 bases short, with 15 bases between. CDR3 DNA sequence: TGTGCCACCAGCAGAGATCGAGGGCAGGGAGGCAAAAACATTCAGTACTTC. Residues: CATSRDRGQGGKNIQYF.

The CDR3 loop reads CASSVVGSGIQYF. The CDR3 DNA is TGTGCCAGCAGCGTAGTGGGTAGCGGGATACAGTACTTC. V is TRBV9 and J is TRBJ2-5; 8 bases fit TRBD2. CDR3 length: 13 residues. CDR1 is SGDLS, CDR2 YYNGEE, per germline. V lost 0 bases and J lost 11; bases outside the gene matches: 6.

The CDR3 is CASSLGRTPDTQYF. In DNA, the CDR3 is TGTGCCAGCAGCTTAGGTCGGACTCCAGATACGCAGTATTTT. V gene TRBV11-3 combines with J gene TRBJ2-3; D might be TRBD2 (5 bases). V was cut by 1 base and J by 4 bases, with 9 bases left in between. Looked up from germline, CDR1 is SGHNT and CDR2 is YENEEA. CDR3 length: 14 amino acids.

V usage is TRBV27 and J usage is TRBJ1-3; 7 positions agree with TRBD1. Unmatched junction bases numbered 5, after V lost 2 bases and J lost 4 bases. The germline gives CDR1 MNHEY, CDR2 SMNVEV (reference sequence). The CDR3 runs to 15 residues. The CDR3 sequence is CASSLRGTVGNTIYF. CDR3 in DNA: TGTGCCAGCAGTTTAAGAGGGACAGTCGGAAACACCATATATTTT.

This clone was found once. The chain has TRBV19 and TRBJ1-1; a weak D match, TRBD1 (6 bases). The V end lost 7 bases, the J end lost 3 bases, and 21 bases lay between the germline ends. The germline V gene has CDR1 LNHDA and CDR2 SQIVND (reference sequence). The CDR3 totals 16 residues. The CDR3 nucleotides are TGTGCCAGTACTGATACTCGAGACAGGTCGGACACTGAAGCTTTCTTT. As protein: CASTDTRDRSDTEAFF.

The table lists this clone with a count of one. The chain joins TRBV2 to TRBJ2-7, with TRBD1 matching over 10 bases. Germline CDR1 reads SNHLY; CDR2 reads FYNNEI. V lost 4 bases and J lost 6; bases outside the gene matches: 3. The CDR3 covers 13 residues. CDR3 residues: CASSVDRGSEQYF. In nucleotides, the CDR3 is TGTGCCAGCAGTGTGGACAGGGGGAGCGAGCAGTACTTC. The complete variable domain, with remaining parts taken from reference TRBV2 and TRBJ2-7, reads EPEVTQTPSHQVTQMGQEVILRCVPISNHLYFYWYRQILGQKVEFLVSFYNNEISEKSEIFDDQFSVERPDGSNFTLKIRSTKLEDSAMYFCASSVDRGSEQYFGPGTRLTVT.

The chain employs TRBV15 and TRBJ2-7; 7 nucleotides match TRBD1. V trimming: 0 bases; J trimming: 3 bases; junction bases outside the gene matches: 5. This CDR3 has 15 amino acids. Germline CDR1 LNHNV, CDR2 YYDKDF (reference sequence). This CDR3 is CATSRDPGQNYEQYF. CDR3 nucleotide sequence: TGTGCCACCAGCAGAGACCCGGGACAGAACTACGAGCAGTACTTC.